Following are 17 T cell receptor beta chains from one sample sequenced in a study of CD8 T cells in ankylosing spondylitis. TCRdb used MiXCR to reprocess the 5' RACE reads, holding one entry per CDR3 protein. Counted here are 200,000 to 250,000 distinct CDR3 sequences, less than 9.5% occurring once; the ten biggest clones make up 4.8%. Material: blood, either unsorted or a sorted T cell fraction (not recorded which). The source of these receptors is a female donor with ankylosing spondylitis or in good health (not recorded which).

This clonotype was detected ten times or more. This chain links TRBV15 with TRBJ2-4; D tentatively reads TRBD1 or TRBD2 (5 bases each). V lost 5 bases, J lost 8 bases, and 16 bases lay in between. The CDR3 is 14 amino acids. Looked up from germline, CDR1 is LNHNV and CDR2 is YYDKDF (reference sequence). The CDR3 DNA is TGTGCCACCAGCCCGCGTGGGGACGTGGACATTCAGTACTTC. Protein sequence: CATSPRGDVDIQYF.

The chain links TRBV7-9 to TRBJ1-2; 7 bases are a match to TRBD1. Trimming at V came to 6 bases and at J to 3 bases, leaving 7 bases not matched to a gene. CDR3 length equals 14 residues. Per germline, CDR1 SEHNR and CDR2 FQNEAQ (reference sequence). This CDR3 reads CASRSGGTDYGYTF. The CDR3 DNA sequence: TGTGCCAGCAGATCAGGGGGGACAGACTATGGCTACACCTTC.

This clonotype was observed a handful of times. The rearrangement uses TRBV12-3 or TRBV12-4 and TRBJ2-7, with D perhaps TRBD2 (6 bases). V lost 2 bases to trimming and J lost 3 bases, with 8 bases between them. The CDR3 runs 13 residues. The CDR3 region is CASSLRGDYEQYF. CDR3 bases: TGTGCCAGCAGTTTACGCGGGGACTACGAGCAGTACTTC.

This clonotype showed up many times. This chain connects TRBV10-3 to TRBJ2-7, with unresolved D. The V gene lost 2 bases and the J gene lost 13 bases, with 27 bases spanning the gap. This CDR3 is built from 16 residues. Germline V lookup: CDR1 ENHRY, CDR2 SYGVKD. In DNA, the CDR3 is TGTGCCATCAGTGAGCGATTGATCCCCGAAAGGTCCCATTTATACTTC. It is translated as CAISERLIPERSHLYF.

This clonotype was observed at least ten times. The V gene is TRBV14, the J gene TRBJ2-4; D not certain. Per the germline V gene, CDR1 is SGHDN and CDR2 is FVKESK. Trimming stripped 0 bases from V and 5 bases from J, with 8 bases between. This CDR3 is 14 amino acids long. In DNA form, the CDR3 reads TGTGCCAGCAGCCAAGATATGGCGGAAAACATTCAGTACTTC. Translation gives CASSQDMAENIQYF.

The table lists this clonotype with many counts. The chain uses TRBV20-1 and TRBJ2-3; D gene unclear. Germline-derived CDR1 and CDR2 are DFQATT and SNEGSKA (reference sequence). This CDR3 region has 12 residues. V was shortened by 6 bases and J by 4 bases, with 11 bases between the two germline ends. The CDR3, as DNA: TGCAGTGCCGATGAGTCCCCAGATACGCAGTATTTT. Protein: CSADESPDTQYF.

This clonotype was detected ten times or more. The chain uses TRBV11-2 and TRBJ2-6; D is perhaps TRBD1 or TRBD2 (6 bases each). Trimming took off 5 bases at V and 3 bases at J, with 14 bases between the two ends. The CDR3 has 16 amino acids. CDR1 and CDR2 (germline): SGHAT, FQNNGV. The CDR3, as DNA: TGTGCCAGCAGCCTTATCGGGGGCTATGGGGCCAACGTCCTGACTTTC. Translation: CASSLIGGYGANVLTF.

Ten or more counts support this clonotype. The genes are TRBV12-3 or TRBV12-4 and TRBJ2-3, with a possible D match to TRBD2 (5 bases). The CDR3 is 12 residues long. V shed 7 bases and J shed 0 bases, with 5 bases lying between them. This chain's CDR3 is CASTGSTDTQYF. CDR3 coding DNA: TGTGCCAGCACGGGGAGCACAGATACGCAGTATTTT.

This clonotype was detected ten times or more. The chain uses TRBV6-2 or TRBV6-3 and TRBJ2-7, with D unresolved. Germline values: CDR1 MNHEY, CDR2 SVGEGT. Trimming stripped 6 bases from V and 0 bases from J, with 18 bases between. The CDR3 sequence is 16 residues long. This chain's CDR3 is CASSPQPLRTSYEQYF. Here the CDR3 DNA reads TGTGCCAGCAGCCCTCAACCCCTCCGGACCTCCTACGAGCAGTACTTC.

This clonotype was seen ten or more times. V usage is TRBV20-1 and J usage is TRBJ2-1; D possibly corresponds to TRBD2 (5 bases). The CDR3 sequence is 15 residues long. Germline CDR1 reads DFQATT; CDR2 reads SNEGSKA (reference sequence). V was pared by 4 bases and J by 2 bases, with 15 bases between. The CDR3, as DNA: TGCAGTGCTATACTCCTCCGAGGGCCCTACAATGAGCAGTTCTTC. This sequence encodes CSAILLRGPYNEQFF.

This clonotype appeared many times. The CDR3 is CASSYGAGAWDEQFF. In DNA form, the CDR3 reads TGTGCCAGCAGTTACGGGGCGGGAGCGTGGGATGAGCAGTTCTTC. This chain joins TRBV6-2 or TRBV6-3 and TRBJ2-1, with 7 positions matching TRBD2. The CDR3 sequence is 15 residues long. Trimming removed 2 bases from V and 8 bases from J; junction bases left unmatched: 9. Germline V gives CDR1 MNHEY, CDR2 SVGEGT.

The sample holds many counts of this clonotype. The V call is TRBV6-2 or TRBV6-3, the J call TRBJ2-7, with TRBD2 identical over 8 bases. J lost 2 bases, V lost 2 bases, and 2 bases had no gene match. The germline CDR1 and CDR2 sequences are MNHEY and SVGEGT. The CDR3 runs 14 residues. CDR3 protein: CASSYLREAYEQYF. Here the CDR3 DNA reads TGTGCCAGCAGTTACCTGCGGGAGGCCTACGAGCAGTACTTC.

This clonotype was seen at least ten times. The J gene is TRBJ2-5, the V gene TRBV20-1; D is possibly TRBD1 or TRBD2 (5 bases each). The germline gives CDR1 DFQATT, CDR2 SNEGSKA (reference sequence). Trimming removed 6 bases at V and 3 bases at J, with 14 bases between. CDR3 length: 13 residues. This chain's CDR3 is CSAPEWDEETQYF. CDR3 DNA: TGCAGTGCCCCCGAGTGGGACGAAGAGACCCAGTACTTC.

This clonotype was counted at least ten times. The chain links TRBV10-3 to TRBJ1-6; D is unresolved. The CDR3 has 13 amino acids. V lost 0 bases and J lost 10, with 7 bases in between. Per the germline V gene, CDR1 is ENHRY and CDR2 is SYGVKD. As DNA, the CDR3 is TGTGCCATCAGTGAGTCGAAGGAGTCACCCCTCCACTTT. Translating it yields CAISESKESPLHF.

This clonotype has more than one count but fewer than ten. J is TRBJ2-7 and V is TRBV20-1; 10 bases agree with TRBD2. Looked up from germline, CDR1 is DFQATT and CDR2 is SNEGSKA (reference sequence). The CDR3 is 16 residues long. V lost 0 bases to trimming and J lost 6 bases; unmatched junction nucleotides: 11. In DNA, the CDR3 is TGCAGTGCTAGAGATGGAGGGCTAGCGGGAGTTAGCGAGCAGTACTTC. The encoded protein is CSARDGGLAGVSEQYF.

On this clonotype itself: One base away lies a much larger clone, so this may be a sequencing read error. The chain employs TRBV18 and TRBJ1-1, with TRBD1 identical over 7 bases. CDR1 is KGHSH and CDR2 is LQKENI in the germline V gene. The CDR3 runs 14 residues. This chain's CDR3 is CASSPTGKDTAAFF. DNA of the CDR3: TGTGCCAGCTCACCGACAGGGAAGGACACTGCAGCTTTCTTT. Variable domain in full (rest from reference TRBV18 and TRBJ1-1): NAGVMQNPRHLVRRRGQEARLRCSPMKGHSHVYWYRQLPEEGLKFMVYLQKENIIDESGMPKERFSAEFPKEGPSILRIQQVVRGDSAAYFCASSPTGKDTAAFFGQGTRLTVV.

This clonotype has ten or more counts. The chain couples TRBV15 to TRBJ2-2; 8 bases map to TRBD1. This CDR3 region has 16 residues. V shed 3 bases, J shed 1 base, and the junction held 4 bases outside the gene matches. In germline, CDR1 is LNHNV, CDR2 YYDKDF (reference sequence). This CDR3 reads CATSRRTGWNTGELFF. In nucleotides, the CDR3 is TGTGCCACCAGCAGGAGGACAGGGTGGAACACCGGGGAGCTGTTTTTT.